The clone carrying this T cell receptor (beta chain) was seen ten or more times. The antigen remains undetermined. This record comes from a study of CD8+CD57+ T cells in acquired aplastic anemia. Overall study: The mean DNA yield obtained from sorted CD4+ and CD8+ cells came to approximately 3 ug. Whole-study results and caveats: Patients and controls shared 25 to 35 CD8+ CDR3 sequences, highly expressed in patients.

Genomic DNA provided the template from which TCR beta VDJ and CDR3 profiles were obtained. TCRdb reprocessed the reads with MiXCR, giving one entry per CDR3 protein. This table has around 150,000 distinct CDR3 sequences, 40% to 50% appearing once. Flow cytometry had shown expanded CD8+CD57+ cells in the patients chosen for sequencing. The source is a human donor with aplastic anemia. The sample was sorted CD4+, CD8+, or CD8+CD57+ T cells (not recorded which) from PBMCs.

For the CDR3, the DNA is TGCGCCAGCAGCCAAGGGGGGTACACCGGGGAGCTGTTTTTT. Translating gives CASSQGGYTGELFF. The chain links TRBV4-1 to TRBJ2-2, with D possibly called TRBD1 or TRBD2 (5 bases each). The CDR3 extends over 14 amino acids. Deletions cut 1 base from V and 3 bases from J, with 6 bases between. Germline CDR1 reads MGHRA; CDR2 reads YSYEKL.